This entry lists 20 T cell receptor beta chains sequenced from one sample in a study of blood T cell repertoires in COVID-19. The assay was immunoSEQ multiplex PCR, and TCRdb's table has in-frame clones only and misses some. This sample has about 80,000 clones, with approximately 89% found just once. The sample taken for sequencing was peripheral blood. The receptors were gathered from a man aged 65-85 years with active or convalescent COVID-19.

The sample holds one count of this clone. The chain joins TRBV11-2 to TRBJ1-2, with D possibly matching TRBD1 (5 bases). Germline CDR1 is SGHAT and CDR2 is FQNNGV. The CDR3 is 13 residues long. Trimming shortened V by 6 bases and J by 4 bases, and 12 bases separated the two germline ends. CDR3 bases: TGTGCCAGCAGGGGACTGAAATTCTATGGCTACACCTTC. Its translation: CASRGLKFYGYTF.

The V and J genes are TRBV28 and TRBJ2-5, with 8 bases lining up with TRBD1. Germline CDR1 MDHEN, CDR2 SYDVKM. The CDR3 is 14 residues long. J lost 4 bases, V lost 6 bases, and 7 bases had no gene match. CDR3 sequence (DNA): TGTGCCAGCAGGCGGCGGACAGGGAGAGAGACCCAGTACTTC. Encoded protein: CASRRRTGRETQYF.

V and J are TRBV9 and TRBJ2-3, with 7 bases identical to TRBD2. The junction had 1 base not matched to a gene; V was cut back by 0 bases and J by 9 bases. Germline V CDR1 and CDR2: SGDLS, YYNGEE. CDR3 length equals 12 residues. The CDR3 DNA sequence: TGTGCCAGCAGCGTAGGGGGGGGAACGCAGTATTTT. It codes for CASSVGGGTQYF.

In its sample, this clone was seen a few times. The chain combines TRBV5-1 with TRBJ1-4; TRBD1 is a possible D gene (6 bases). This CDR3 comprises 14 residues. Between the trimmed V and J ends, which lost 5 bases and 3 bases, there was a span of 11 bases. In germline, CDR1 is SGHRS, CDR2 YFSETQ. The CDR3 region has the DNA TGCGCCAGCAGTAGGTCAGGGGCTAATGAAAAACTGTTTTTT. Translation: CASSRSGANEKLFF. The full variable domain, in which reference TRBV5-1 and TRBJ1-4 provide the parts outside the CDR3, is KAGVTQTPRYLIKTRGQQVTLSCSPISGHRSVSWYQQTPGQGLQFLFEYFSETQRNKGNFPGRFSGRQFSNSRSEMNVSTLELGDSALYLCASSRSGANEKLFFGSGTQLSVL.

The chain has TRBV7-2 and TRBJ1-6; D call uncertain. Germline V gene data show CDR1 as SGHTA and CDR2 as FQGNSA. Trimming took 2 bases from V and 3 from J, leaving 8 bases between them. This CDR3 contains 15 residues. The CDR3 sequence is CASSLLPNYNSPLHF. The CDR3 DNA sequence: TGTGCCAGCAGCTTACTACCTAACTATAATTCACCCCTCCACTTT.

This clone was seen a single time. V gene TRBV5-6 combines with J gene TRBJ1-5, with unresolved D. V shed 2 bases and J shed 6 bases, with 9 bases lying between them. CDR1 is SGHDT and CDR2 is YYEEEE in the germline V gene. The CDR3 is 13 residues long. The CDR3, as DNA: TGTGCCAGCAGCTTTAGAATCGGTCAGCCCCAGCATTTT. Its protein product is CASSFRIGQPQHF.

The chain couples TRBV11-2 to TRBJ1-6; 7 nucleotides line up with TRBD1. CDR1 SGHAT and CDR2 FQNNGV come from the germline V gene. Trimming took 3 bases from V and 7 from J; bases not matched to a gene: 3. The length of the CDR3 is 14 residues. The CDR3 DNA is TGTGCCAGCAGCTTTGACAGGGTCAATTCACCCCTCCACTTT. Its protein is CASSFDRVNSPLHF.

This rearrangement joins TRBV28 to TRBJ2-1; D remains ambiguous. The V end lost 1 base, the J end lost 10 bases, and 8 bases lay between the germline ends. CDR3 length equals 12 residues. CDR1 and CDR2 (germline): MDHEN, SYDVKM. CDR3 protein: CASSLYGREQFF. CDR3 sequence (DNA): TGTGCCAGCAGTTTATATGGGCGCGAGCAGTTCTTC.

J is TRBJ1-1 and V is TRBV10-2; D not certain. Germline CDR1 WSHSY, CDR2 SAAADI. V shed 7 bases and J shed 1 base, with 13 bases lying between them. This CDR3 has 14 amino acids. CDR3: CASTEEGQNTEAFF. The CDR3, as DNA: TGCGCCAGCACCGAAGAGGGCCAGAACACTGAAGCTTTCTTT.

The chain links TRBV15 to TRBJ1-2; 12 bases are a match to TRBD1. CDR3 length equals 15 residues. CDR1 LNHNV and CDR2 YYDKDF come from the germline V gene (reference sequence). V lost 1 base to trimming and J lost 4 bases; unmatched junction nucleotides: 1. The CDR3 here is CATSRGGQGAYGYTF. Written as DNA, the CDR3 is TGTGCCACCAGCAGAGGGGGACAGGGGGCCTATGGCTACACCTTC.

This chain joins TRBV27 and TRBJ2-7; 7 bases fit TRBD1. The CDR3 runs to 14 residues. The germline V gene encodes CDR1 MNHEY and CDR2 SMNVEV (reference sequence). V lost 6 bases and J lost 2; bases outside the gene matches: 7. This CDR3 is CASSRTGTAYEQYF. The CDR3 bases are TGTGCCAGCAGCCGAACAGGGACAGCCTACGAGCAGTACTTC.

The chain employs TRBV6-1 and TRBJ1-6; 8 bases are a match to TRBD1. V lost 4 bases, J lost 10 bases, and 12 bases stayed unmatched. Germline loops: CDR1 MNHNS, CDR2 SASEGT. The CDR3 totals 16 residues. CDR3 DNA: TGTGCCAGCAGTGCGGACAGGGAAACATGGGGCTCACCCCTCCACTTT. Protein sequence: CASSADRETWGSPLHF.

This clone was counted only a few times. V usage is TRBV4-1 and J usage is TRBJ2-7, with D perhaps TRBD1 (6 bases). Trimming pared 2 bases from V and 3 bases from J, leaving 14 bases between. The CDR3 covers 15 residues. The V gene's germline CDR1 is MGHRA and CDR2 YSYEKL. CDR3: CASSQINRADYEQYF. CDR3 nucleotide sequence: TGCGCCAGCAGCCAAATTAACAGGGCGGACTACGAGCAGTACTTC.

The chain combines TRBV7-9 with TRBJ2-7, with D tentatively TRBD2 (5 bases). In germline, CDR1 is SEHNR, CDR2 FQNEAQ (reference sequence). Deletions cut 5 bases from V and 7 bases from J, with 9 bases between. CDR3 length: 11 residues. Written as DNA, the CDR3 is TGTGCCAGCAGCCGGACTGGGGAGCAGTACTTC. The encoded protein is CASSRTGEQYF.

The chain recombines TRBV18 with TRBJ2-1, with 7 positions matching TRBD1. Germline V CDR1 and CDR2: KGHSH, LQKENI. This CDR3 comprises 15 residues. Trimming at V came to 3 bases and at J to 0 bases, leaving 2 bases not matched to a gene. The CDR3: CASSPGQPSYNEQFF. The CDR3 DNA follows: TGTGCCAGCTCACCGGGACAGCCCTCCTACAATGAGCAGTTCTTC.

The CDR3 reads CASSQDYGEGGYGYTF. CDR3 sequence (DNA): TGCGCCAGCAGCCAAGATTACGGGGAGGGGGGCTATGGCTACACCTTC. The chain combines TRBV4-3 with TRBJ1-2; possibly TRBD1 for D (6 bases). The ends were cut back, 0 bases at V and 4 bases at J, with 15 bases in the middle. The CDR3 runs to 16 residues. Germline V gene sequence: CDR1 LGHNA, CDR2 YSLEER.

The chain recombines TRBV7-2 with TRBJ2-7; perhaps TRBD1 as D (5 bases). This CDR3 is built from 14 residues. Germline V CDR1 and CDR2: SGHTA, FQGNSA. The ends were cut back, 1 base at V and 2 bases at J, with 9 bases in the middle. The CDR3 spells CASSLDRKTYEQYF. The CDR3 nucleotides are TGTGCCAGCAGCTTAGACAGGAAAACCTACGAGCAGTACTTC.

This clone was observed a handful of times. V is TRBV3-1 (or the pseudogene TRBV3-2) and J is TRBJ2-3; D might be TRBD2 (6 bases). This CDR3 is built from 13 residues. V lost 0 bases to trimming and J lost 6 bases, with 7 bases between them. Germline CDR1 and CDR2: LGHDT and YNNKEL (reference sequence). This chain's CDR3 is CASSQDGGDTQYF. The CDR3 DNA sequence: TGTGCCAGCAGCCAAGATGGGGGGGATACGCAGTATTTT.

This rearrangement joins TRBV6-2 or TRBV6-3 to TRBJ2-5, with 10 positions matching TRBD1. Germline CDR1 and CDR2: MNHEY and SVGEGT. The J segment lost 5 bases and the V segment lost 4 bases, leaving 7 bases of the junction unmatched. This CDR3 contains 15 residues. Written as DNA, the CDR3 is TGTGCCAGCAGTTGGACAGGGGGTGCGTGGGAGACCCAGTACTTC. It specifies CASSWTGGAWETQYF.

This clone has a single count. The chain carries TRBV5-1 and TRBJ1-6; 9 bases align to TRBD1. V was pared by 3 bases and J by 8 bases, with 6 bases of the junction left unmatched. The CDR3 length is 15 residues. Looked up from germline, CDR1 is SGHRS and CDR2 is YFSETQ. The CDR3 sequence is CASSSYRGPYSPLHF. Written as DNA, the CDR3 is TGCGCCAGCAGCTCATACAGGGGGCCTTATTCACCCCTCCACTTT.